Shown below are 14 T cell receptor beta chains from a single sample sequenced in a study of T-cell memory formation after mild COVID-19 (dated by TCRdb to the early 2020s). Receptor amplification or capture employed 5' RACE. TCRdb names Illumina NovaSeq 6000 as the instrument used. The public reads were run again by TCRdb, first through fastp at Q25 and then through MiXCR, and only productive beta chains were kept. Every CDR3 protein is listed once, alongside the most common genes and DNA of its rows. The sample table contains roughly 240,000 distinct CDR3 sequences; only one count was recorded for just over 15% of them. The ten top clones hold 2.1% of the sample. The specimen sequenced was PBMCs or a T cell subset sorted from them (not recorded which). The origin of the receptors is an adult woman who had mild COVID-19 (a few samples of this study predate the infection). The sample titles of this study are shuffled in the database, so cell type and time point are left out; the donor was told from shared clones.

This chain joins TRBV6-5 and TRBJ1-1, with TRBD1 as a possible D gene (5 bases). The CDR3 runs 15 residues. Trimming cost V 8 bases and J 1 base, with 17 bases left between them. CDR1 MNHEY and CDR2 SVGAGI come from the germline V gene. CDR3 sequence reads: CASFPPGLGNTEAFF. CDR3 sequence (DNA): TGTGCCAGCTTCCCTCCAGGGCTAGGGAACACTGAAGCTTTCTTT.

This clonotype was seen more than once but under ten times. This chain links TRBV3-1 with TRBJ1-5, with a tentative D call TRBD1 (5 bases). The V end was cut by 0 bases, the J end by 5 bases, with 11 bases between. CDR1 and CDR2 from the germline V gene are LGHDT and YNNKEL (reference sequence). The CDR3 is made up of 15 amino acids. CDR3 in DNA: TGTGCCAGCAGCCAAGAAGGGGTGGTCGATCAGCCCCAGCATTTT. This encodes CASSQEGVVDQPQHF. Complete variable domain (other parts from reference TRBV3-1 and TRBJ1-5): DTAVSQTPKYLVTQMGNDKSIKCEQNLGHDTMYWYKQDSKKFLKIMFSYNNKELIINETVPNRFSPKSPDKAHLNLHINSLELGDSAVYFCASSQEGVVDQPQHFGDGTRLSIL.

This clonotype has more than one count but fewer than ten. This chain's CDR3 is CATSNGLNSPLHF. The CDR3 coding sequence is TGTGCCACCAGCAACGGCCTTAATTCACCCCTCCACTTT. The chain recombines TRBV15 with TRBJ1-6; unclear D gene. CDR3 size: 13 residues. Trimming shortened V by 4 bases and J by 6 bases, and 7 bases separated the two germline ends. Germline CDR1 and CDR2: LNHNV and YYDKDF (reference sequence).

This clonotype was found once. A read error may explain this, as a much larger clone is one base away. CDR3 DNA sequence: TGTACCACCAGCATAGGCCTGTCGTACGAGCAGTACTTC. Amino acid sequence: CTTSIGLSYEQYF. The genes are TRBV15 and TRBJ2-7; D not resolved. The CDR3 has 13 residues. Germline-derived CDR1 and CDR2 are LNHNV and YYDKDF (reference sequence).

Ten or more counts support this clonotype. This chain connects TRBV20-1 to TRBJ1-6, with D tentatively TRBD1 (5 bases). This CDR3 has 15 residues. V lost 2 bases, J lost 5 bases, and 13 bases lay in between. Germline V gene data show CDR1 as DFQATT and CDR2 as SNEGSKA (reference sequence). The CDR3 bases are TGCAGTGCTAGAATCCCGGGACCGGATAATTCACCCCTCCACTTT. This translates into CSARIPGPDNSPLHF.

The chain recombines TRBV12-3 or TRBV12-4 with TRBJ1-1; D is unresolved. V shed 3 bases and J shed 4 bases, with 9 bases lying between them. This CDR3 is built from 13 residues. The CDR3 DNA reads TGTGCCAGCAGTTTGAAGGGAAGCACTGAAGCTTTCTTT. Its translation is CASSLKGSTEAFF.

This clonotype was picked up many times. The rearrangement joins TRBV7-9 to TRBJ2-7, with TRBD1 identical over 10 bases. Losses at the gene ends were 4 bases for V and 0 bases for J; bases not matched to a gene: 24. This CDR3 has 22 residues. Germline loops: CDR1 SEHNR, CDR2 FQNEAQ (reference sequence). This CDR3 reads CASSSGLYKDRDRGMGSYEQYF. The CDR3 nucleotides read TGTGCCAGCAGCTCGGGGCTCTACAAAGACCGGGACAGGGGAATGGGCTCCTACGAGCAGTACTTC. Using reference TRBV7-9 and TRBJ2-7 for the parts outside the CDR3, the full variable domain is DTGVSQNPRHKITKRGQNVTFRCDPISEHNRLYWYRQTLGQGPEFLTYFQNEAQLEKSRLLSDRFSAERPKGSFSTLEIQRTEQGDSAMYLCASSSGLYKDRDRGMGSYEQYFGPGTRLTVT.

This clonotype was picked up a small number of times. V usage is TRBV6-1 and J usage is TRBJ1-1; TRBD1 is a possible D gene (5 bases). The CDR3 runs 14 residues. Trimming stripped 7 bases from V and 1 base from J, with 13 bases between. Per germline, CDR1 MNHNS and CDR2 SASEGT. CDR3 amino acids: CASTGTVTNTEAFF. DNA for the CDR3: TGTGCCAGCACCGGGACGGTGACGAACACTGAAGCTTTCTTT.

In the case of this clonotype: The germline gene is not matched at one end of the junction; a read error may be the cause. The V call is TRBV7-3, the J call TRBJ2-6; 7 bases agree with TRBD1. This CDR3 is 17 amino acids long. CDR1 and CDR2 (germline): SGHTA, FQGTGA. The CDR3 DNA reads TGTGCCAGCAGCCTAACCCCCGACAGGGCTGGGGCCAACGTCCTGACTTTC. This codes for CASSLTPDRAGANVLTF.

This clonotype was seen at least ten times. The rearrangement uses TRBV20-1 and TRBJ2-3; 11 bases map to TRBD2. Trimming removed 3 bases from V and 4 bases from J; junction bases left unmatched: 6. The CDR3 totals 15 residues. In germline, CDR1 is DFQATT, CDR2 SNEGSKA (reference sequence). CDR3 nucleotides: TGCAGTGCTAGTAGCGGGGGGGCCGGGTCAGATACGCAGTATTTT. This translates into CSASSGGAGSDTQYF.

This clonotype was seen more than once but under ten times. The chain links TRBV20-1 to TRBJ2-6; 9 nucleotides align to TRBD1. The germline CDR1 and CDR2 sequences are DFQATT and SNEGSKA (reference sequence). After removal of 6 bases from V and 0 bases from J, the junction contained 6 bases not matched to a gene. The CDR3 has 16 amino acids. The CDR3 protein is CSAPQGASSGANVLTF. In DNA, the CDR3 is TGCAGTGCCCCACAGGGGGCTAGCTCTGGGGCCAACGTCCTGACTTTC.

This clonotype was seen a handful of times. CDR3: CASSYLRLAGGPSEQFF. CDR3 in DNA: TGTGCCAGCAGCTACCTAAGACTAGCGGGAGGGCCTAGTGAGCAGTTCTTC. The chain links TRBV11-3 to TRBJ2-1; TRBD2 aligns across 14 bases. V lost 4 bases to trimming and J lost 9 bases; unmatched junction nucleotides: 11. Germline values: CDR1 SGHNT, CDR2 YENEEA. The CDR3 runs 17 residues.

This clonotype was recorded a few times. The chain is built from TRBV20-1 and TRBJ1-3, with D perhaps matching TRBD1 (5 bases). The CDR3 loop spans 14 amino acids. CDR1 and CDR2 (germline): DFQATT, SNEGSKA (reference sequence). Trimming pared 6 bases from V and 0 bases from J, leaving 12 bases between. CDR3 region: CSARRGNSGNTIYF. The CDR3 DNA reads as TGCAGTGCCAGGCGGGGGAACTCTGGAAACACCATATATTTT.

This clonotype was counted between two and nine times. This rearrangement joins TRBV12-3 or TRBV12-4 to TRBJ1-2; TRBD1 might be the D (6 bases). This CDR3 is 13 amino acids long. Trimming left V 3 bases short and J 8 bases short, with 13 bases between. The DNA of the CDR3 is TGTGCCAGCAGTTTCCGTGGGGGCGGGGGCTACACCTTC. It codes for CASSFRGGGGYTF.